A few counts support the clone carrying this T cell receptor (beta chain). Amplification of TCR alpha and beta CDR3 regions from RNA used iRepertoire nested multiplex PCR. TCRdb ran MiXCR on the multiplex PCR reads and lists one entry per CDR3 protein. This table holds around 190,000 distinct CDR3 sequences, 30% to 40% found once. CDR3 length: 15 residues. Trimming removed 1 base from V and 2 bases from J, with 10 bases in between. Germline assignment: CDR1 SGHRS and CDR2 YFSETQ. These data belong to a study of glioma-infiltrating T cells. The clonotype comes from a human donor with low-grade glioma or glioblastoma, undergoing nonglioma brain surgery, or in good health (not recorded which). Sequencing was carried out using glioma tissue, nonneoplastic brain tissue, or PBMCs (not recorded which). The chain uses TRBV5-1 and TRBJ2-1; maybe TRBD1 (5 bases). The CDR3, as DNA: TGCGCCAGCAGCTTGTGGGGCGCTGCCTACAATGAGCAGTTCTTC. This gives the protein CASSLWGAAYNEQFF. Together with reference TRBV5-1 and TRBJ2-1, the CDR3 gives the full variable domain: KAGVTQTPRYLIKTRGQQVTLSCSPISGHRSVSWYQQTPGQGLQFLFEYFSETQRNKGNFPGRFSGRQFSNSRSEMNVSTLELGDSALYLCASSLWGAAYNEQFFGPGTRLTVL.